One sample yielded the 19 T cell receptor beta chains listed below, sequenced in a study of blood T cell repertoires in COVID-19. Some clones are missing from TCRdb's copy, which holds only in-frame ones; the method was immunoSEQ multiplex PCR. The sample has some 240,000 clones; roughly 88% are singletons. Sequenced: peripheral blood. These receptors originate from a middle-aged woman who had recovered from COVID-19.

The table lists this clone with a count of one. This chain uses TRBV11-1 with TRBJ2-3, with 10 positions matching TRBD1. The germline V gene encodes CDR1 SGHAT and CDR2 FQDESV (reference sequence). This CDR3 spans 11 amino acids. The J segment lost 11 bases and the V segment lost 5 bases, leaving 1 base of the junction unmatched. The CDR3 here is CASSRDRGQYF. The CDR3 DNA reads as TGTGCCAGCAGCCGGGACAGGGGGCAGTATTTT.

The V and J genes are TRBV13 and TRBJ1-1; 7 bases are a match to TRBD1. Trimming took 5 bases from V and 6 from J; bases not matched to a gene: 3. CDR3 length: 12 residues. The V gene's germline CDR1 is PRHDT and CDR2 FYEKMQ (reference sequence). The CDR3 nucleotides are TGTGCCAGCAGCCCCCAGGGGGCTGAAGCTTTCTTT. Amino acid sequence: CASSPQGAEAFF.

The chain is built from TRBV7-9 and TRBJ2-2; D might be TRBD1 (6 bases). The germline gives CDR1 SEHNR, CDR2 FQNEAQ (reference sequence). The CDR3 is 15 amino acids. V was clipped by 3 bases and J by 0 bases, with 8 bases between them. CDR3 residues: CASSFGGSNTGELFF. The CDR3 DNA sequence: TGTGCCAGCAGCTTTGGGGGCTCGAACACCGGGGAGCTGTTTTTT.

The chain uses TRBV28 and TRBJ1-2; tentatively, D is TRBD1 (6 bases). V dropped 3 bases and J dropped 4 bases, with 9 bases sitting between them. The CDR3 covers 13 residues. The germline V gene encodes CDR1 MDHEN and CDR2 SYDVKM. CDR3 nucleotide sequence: TGTGCCAGCAGTTTGAACAGGGTCTATGGCTACACCTTC. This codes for CASSLNRVYGYTF.

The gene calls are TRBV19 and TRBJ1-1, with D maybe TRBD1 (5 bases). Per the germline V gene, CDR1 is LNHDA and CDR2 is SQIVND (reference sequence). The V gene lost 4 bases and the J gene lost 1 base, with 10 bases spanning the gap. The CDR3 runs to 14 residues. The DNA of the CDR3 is TGTGCCAGTAGTAAAAGAGACAGGAACACTGAAGCTTTCTTT. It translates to CASSKRDRNTEAFF. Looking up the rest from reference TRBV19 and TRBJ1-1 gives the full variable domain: DGGITQSPKYLFRKEGQNVTLSCEQNLNHDAMYWYRQDPGQGLRLIYYSQIVNDFQKGDIAEGYSVSREKKESFPLTVTSAQKNPTAFYLCASSKRDRNTEAFFGQGTRLTVV.

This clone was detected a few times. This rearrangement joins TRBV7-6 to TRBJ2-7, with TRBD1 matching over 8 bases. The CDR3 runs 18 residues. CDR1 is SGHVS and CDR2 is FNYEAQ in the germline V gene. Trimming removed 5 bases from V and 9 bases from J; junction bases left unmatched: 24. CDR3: CASSPSRTGRNQLPGQYF. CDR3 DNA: TGTGCCAGCAGCCCATCAAGGACAGGGCGGAACCAACTACCAGGGCAGTACTTC.

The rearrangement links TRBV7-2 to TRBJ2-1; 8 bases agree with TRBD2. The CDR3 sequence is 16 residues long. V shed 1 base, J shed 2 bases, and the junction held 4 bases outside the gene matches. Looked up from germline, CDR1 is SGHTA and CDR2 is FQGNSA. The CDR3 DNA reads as TGTGCCAGCAGCTTAGTGGCGGGGGGAACCTACAATGAGCAGTTCTTC. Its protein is CASSLVAGGTYNEQFF.

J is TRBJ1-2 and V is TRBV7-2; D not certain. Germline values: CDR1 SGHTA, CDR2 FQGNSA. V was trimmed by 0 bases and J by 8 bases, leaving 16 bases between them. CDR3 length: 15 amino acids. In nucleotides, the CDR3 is TGTGCCAGCAGCTTAGCGTCAACCAAAAGCGGGGGCTACACCTTC. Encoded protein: CASSLASTKSGGYTF.

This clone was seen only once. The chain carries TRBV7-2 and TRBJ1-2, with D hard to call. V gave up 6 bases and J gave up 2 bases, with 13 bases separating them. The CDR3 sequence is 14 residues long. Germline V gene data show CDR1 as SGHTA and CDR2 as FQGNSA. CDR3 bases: TGTGCCAGCAGGATCCAGACGGGGAACTATGGCTACACCTTC. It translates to CASRIQTGNYGYTF.

CDR3 loop: CASDLTSGGPYNEQFF. DNA for the CDR3: TGTGCCAGCGATTTAACTAGCGGGGGCCCCTACAATGAGCAGTTCTTC. The chain joins TRBV27 to TRBJ2-1; 11 nucleotides agree with TRBD2. Trimming took 8 bases from V and 2 from J; bases not matched to a gene: 8. The CDR3 length is 16 residues. CDR1 MNHEY and CDR2 SMNVEV come from the germline V gene (reference sequence).

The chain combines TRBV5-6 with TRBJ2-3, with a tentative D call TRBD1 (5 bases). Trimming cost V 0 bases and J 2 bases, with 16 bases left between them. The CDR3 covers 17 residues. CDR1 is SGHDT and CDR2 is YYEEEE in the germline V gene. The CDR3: CASSLVSRQTFTDTQYF. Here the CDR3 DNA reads TGTGCCAGCAGCTTGGTGTCTAGACAGACTTTCACAGATACGCAGTATTTT.

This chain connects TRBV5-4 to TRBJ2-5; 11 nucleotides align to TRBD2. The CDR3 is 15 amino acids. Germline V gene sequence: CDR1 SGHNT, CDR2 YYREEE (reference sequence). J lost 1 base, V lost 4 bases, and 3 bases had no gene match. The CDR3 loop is CASSSSGGAQETQYF. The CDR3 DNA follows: TGTGCCAGCAGCAGTAGCGGGGGGGCCCAAGAGACCCAGTACTTC.

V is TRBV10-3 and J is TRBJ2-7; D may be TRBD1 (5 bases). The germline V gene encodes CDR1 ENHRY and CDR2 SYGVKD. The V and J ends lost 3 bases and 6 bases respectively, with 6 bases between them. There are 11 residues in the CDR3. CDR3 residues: CAISEGVEQYF. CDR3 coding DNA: TGTGCCATCAGTGAAGGGGTCGAGCAGTACTTC.

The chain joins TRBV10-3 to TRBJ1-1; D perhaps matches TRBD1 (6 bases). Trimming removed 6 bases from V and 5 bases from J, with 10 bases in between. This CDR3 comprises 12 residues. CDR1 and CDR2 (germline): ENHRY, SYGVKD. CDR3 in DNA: TGTGCCATCAGACAGGGTTGGACTGAAGCTTTCTTT. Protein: CAIRQGWTEAFF.

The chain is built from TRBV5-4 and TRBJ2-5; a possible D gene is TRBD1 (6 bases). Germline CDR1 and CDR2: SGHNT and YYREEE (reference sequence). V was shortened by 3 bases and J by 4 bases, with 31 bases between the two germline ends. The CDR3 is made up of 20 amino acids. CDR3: CASSSGQGPNLNSGRETQYF. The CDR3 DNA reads TGTGCCAGCAGCTCCGGGCAGGGGCCTAACCTAAACTCAGGCCGAGAGACCCAGTACTTC. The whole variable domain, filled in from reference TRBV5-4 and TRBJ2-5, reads ETGVTQSPTHLIKTRGQQVTLRCSSQSGHNTVSWYQQALGQGPQFIFQYYREEENGRGNFPPRFSGLQFPNYSSELNVNALELDDSALYLCASSSGQGPNLNSGRETQYFGPGTRLLVL.

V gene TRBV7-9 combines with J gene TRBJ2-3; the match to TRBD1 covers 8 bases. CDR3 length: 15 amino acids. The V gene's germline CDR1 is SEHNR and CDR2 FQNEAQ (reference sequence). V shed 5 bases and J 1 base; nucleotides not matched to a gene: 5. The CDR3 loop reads CASSHGQGGTDTQYF. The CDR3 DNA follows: TGTGCCAGCAGCCACGGACAGGGAGGCACAGATACGCAGTATTTT. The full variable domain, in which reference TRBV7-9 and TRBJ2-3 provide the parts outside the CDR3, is DTGVSQNPRHKITKRGQNVTFRCDPISEHNRLYWYRQTLGQGPEFLTYFQNEAQLEKSRLLSDRFSAERPKGSFSTLEIQRTEQGDSAMYLCASSHGQGGTDTQYFGPGTRLTVL.

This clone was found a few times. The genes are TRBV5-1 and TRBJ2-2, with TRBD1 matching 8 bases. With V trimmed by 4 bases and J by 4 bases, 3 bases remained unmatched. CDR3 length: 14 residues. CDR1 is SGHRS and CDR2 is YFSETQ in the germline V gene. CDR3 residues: CASSRTGTTGELFF. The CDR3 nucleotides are TGCGCCAGCAGCAGGACAGGGACCACCGGGGAGCTGTTTTTT.

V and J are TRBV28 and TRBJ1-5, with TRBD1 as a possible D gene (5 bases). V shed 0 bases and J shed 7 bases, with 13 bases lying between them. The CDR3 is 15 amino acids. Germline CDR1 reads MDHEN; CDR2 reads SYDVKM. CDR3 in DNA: TGTGCCAGCAGTTTATGGCCTCAGGGAAACCAGCCCCAGCATTTT. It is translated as CASSLWPQGNQPQHF.

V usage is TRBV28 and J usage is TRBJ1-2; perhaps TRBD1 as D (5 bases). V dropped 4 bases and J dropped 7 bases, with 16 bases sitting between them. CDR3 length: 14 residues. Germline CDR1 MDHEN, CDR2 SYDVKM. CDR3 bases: TGTGCCAGCAGTTACCCAGGGTCAATAGGTGGCTACACCTTC. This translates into CASSYPGSIGGYTF.